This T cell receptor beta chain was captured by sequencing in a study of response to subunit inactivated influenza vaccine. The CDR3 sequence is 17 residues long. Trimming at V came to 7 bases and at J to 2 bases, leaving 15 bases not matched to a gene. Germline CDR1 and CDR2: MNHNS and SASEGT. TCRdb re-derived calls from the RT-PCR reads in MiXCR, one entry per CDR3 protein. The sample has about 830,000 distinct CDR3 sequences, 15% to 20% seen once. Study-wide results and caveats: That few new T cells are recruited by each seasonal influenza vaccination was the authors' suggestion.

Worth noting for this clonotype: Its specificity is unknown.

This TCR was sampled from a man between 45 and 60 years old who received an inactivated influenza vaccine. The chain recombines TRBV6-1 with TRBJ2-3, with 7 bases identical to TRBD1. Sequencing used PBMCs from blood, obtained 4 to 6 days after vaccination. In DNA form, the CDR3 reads TGTGCCAGCAAAACAGGGGATCTGATTTCTATCACAGATACGCAGTATTTT. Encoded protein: CASKTGDLISITDTQYF.